This T cell receptor (beta chain) came from a study of shared clonotypes between healthy human individuals. CDR1 and CDR2 from the germline V gene are SGDLS and YYNGEE. The CDR3 consists of 15 residues. Trimming took 0 bases from V and 4 from J, leaving 13 bases between them. Assay used: immunoSEQ multiplex PCR; TCRdb lists only in-frame clones, some missing. This table has roughly 680,000 clones, 55% to 80% appearing once. J is TRBJ1-1 and V is TRBV9; D may be TRBD1 (5 bases). This receptor was taken from a woman aged 25 to 45 in good health. Specimen: memory CD4+ T cells sorted from blood. As for subset: CD45RA-negative fraction. CDR3 nucleotide sequence: TGTGCCAGCAGCGTAGGCCCCATTGGGGGCACTGAAGCTTTCTTT. It encodes CASSVGPIGGTEAFF.